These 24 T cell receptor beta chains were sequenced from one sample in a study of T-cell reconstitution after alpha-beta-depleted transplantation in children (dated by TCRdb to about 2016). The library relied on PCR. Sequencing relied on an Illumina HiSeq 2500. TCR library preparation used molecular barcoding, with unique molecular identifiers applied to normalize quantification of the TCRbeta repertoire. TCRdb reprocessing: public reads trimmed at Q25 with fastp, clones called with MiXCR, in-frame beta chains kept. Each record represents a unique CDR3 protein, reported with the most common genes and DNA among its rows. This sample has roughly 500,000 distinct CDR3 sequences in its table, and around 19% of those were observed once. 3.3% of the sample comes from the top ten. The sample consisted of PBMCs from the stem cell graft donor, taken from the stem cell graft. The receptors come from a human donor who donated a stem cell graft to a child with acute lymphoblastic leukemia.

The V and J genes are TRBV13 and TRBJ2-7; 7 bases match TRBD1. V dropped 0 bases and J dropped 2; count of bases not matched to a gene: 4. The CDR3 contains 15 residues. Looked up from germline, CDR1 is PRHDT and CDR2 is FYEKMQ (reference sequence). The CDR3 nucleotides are TGTGCCAGCAGCTTAGGTGACAGGGTTACCTACGAGCAGTACTTC. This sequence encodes CASSLGDRVTYEQYF. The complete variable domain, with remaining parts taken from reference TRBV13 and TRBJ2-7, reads AAGVIQSPRHLIKEKRETATLKCYPIPRHDTVYWYQQGPGQDPQFLISFYEKMQSDKGSIPDRFSAQQFSDYHSELNMSSLELGDSALYFCASSLGDRVTYEQYFGPGTRLTVT.

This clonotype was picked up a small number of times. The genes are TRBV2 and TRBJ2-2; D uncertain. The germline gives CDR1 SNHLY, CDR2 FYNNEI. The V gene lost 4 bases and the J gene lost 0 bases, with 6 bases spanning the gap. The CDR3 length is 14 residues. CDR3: CASSGSPNTGELFF. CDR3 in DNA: TGTGCCAGCAGTGGTTCCCCGAACACCGGGGAGCTGTTTTTT.

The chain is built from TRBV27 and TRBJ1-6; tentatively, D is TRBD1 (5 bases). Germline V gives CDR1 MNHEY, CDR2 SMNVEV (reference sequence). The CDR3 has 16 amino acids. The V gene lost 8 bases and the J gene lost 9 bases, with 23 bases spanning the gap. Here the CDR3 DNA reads TGTGCCAGCTCCCTGAGGGGCGGGGGAATAGGTTCACCCCTCCACTTT. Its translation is CASSLRGGGIGSPLHF.

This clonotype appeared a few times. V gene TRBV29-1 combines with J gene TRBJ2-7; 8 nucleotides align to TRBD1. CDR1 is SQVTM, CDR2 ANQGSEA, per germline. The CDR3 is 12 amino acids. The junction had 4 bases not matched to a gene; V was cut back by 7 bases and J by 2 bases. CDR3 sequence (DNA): TGCAGCGGAGGACAGGGAGCCTACGAGCAGTACTTC. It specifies CSGGQGAYEQYF.

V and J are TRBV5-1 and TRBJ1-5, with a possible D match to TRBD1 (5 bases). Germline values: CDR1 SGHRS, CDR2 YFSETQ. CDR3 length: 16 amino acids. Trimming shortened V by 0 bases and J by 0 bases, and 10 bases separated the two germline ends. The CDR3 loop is CASSLGGTDSNQPQHF. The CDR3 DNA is TGCGCCAGCAGCTTGGGTGGGACGGATAGCAATCAGCCCCAGCATTTT.

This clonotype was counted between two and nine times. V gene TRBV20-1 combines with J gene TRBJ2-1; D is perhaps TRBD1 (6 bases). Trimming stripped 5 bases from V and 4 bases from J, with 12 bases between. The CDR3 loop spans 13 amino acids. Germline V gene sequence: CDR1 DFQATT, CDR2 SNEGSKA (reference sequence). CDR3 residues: CSAFTGIYNEQFF. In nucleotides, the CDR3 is TGCAGTGCTTTCACAGGGATTTACAATGAGCAGTTCTTC.

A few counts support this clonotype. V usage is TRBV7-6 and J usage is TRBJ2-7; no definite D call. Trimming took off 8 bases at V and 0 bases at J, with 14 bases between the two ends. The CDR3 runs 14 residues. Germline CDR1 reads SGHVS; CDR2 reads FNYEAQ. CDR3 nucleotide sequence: TGTGCCAGCTCTCATCCCTCAAGCTCCTACGAGCAGTACTTC. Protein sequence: CASSHPSSSYEQYF.

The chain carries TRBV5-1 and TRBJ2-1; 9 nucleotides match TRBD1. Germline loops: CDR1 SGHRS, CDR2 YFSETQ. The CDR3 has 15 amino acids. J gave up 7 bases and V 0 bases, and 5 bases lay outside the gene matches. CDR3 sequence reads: CASSLVTGGFNEQFF. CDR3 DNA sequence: TGCGCCAGCAGCTTGGTAACAGGGGGCTTTAATGAGCAGTTCTTC. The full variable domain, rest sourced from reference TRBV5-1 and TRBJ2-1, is KAGVTQTPRYLIKTRGQQVTLSCSPISGHRSVSWYQQTPGQGLQFLFEYFSETQRNKGNFPGRFSGRQFSNSRSEMNVSTLELGDSALYLCASSLVTGGFNEQFFGPGTRLTVL.

CDR3 region: CASSYGQGGSPLHF. The CDR3 DNA is TGTGCCAGCAGTTACGGGCAGGGTGGTTCACCCCTCCACTTT. The chain combines TRBV6-5 with TRBJ1-6; tentatively, D is TRBD1 (5 bases). There are 14 residues in the CDR3. Germline lookup yields CDR1 MNHEY and CDR2 SVGAGI. Trimming took 2 bases from V and 9 from J, leaving 11 bases between them.

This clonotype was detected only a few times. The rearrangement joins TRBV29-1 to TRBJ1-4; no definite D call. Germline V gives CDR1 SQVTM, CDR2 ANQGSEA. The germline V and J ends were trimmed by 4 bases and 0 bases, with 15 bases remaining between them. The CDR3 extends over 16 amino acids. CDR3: CSVALGAHATNEKLFF. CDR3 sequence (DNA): TGCAGCGTTGCTTTAGGAGCGCACGCAACTAATGAAAAACTGTTTTTT.

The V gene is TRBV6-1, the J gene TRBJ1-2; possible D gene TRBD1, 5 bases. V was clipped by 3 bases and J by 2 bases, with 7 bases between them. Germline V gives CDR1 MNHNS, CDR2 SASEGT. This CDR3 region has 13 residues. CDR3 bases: TGTGCCAGCAGTGAGAGACAGAACTATGGCTACACCTTC. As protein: CASSERQNYGYTF.

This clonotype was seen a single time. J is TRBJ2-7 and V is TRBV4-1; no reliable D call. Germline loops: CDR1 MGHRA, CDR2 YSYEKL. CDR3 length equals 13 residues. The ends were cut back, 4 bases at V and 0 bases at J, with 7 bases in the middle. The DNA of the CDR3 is TGCGCCAGCAGCCTCCCTTTCTCCTACGAGCAGTACTTC. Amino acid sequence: CASSLPFSYEQYF.

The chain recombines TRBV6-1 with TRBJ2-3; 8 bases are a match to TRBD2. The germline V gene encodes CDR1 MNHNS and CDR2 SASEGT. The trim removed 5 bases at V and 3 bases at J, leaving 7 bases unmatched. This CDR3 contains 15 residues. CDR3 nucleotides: TGTGCCAGCAGTAAACAGCGGGAGTTGACAGATACGCAGTATTTT. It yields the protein CASSKQRELTDTQYF.

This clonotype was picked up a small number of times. In nucleotides, the CDR3 is TGCGCCAGCAGCTTAGGCGGAGGGTCGGTAGTAGCCAAAAACATTCAGTACTTC. Its protein is CASSLGGGSVVAKNIQYF. The chain joins TRBV5-1 to TRBJ2-4, with D perhaps TRBD2 (6 bases). V was pared by 2 bases and J by 0 bases, with 18 bases between. CDR1 SGHRS and CDR2 YFSETQ come from the germline V gene. The CDR3 runs 18 residues.

CDR3 region: CASSPSGTGRRDTQYF. The CDR3 DNA is TGTGCCAGCAGCCCTTCGGGGACAGGTCGGAGAGATACGCAGTATTTT. This rearrangement joins TRBV7-8 to TRBJ2-3; 8 bases fit TRBD1. The CDR3 runs 16 residues. The germline V gene encodes CDR1 SGHVS and CDR2 FQNEAQ. V lost 5 bases and J lost 5; bases outside the gene matches: 12.

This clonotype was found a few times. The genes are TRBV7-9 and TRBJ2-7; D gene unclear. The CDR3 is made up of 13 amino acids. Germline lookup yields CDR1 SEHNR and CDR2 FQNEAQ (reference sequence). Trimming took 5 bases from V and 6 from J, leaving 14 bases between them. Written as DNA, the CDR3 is TGTGCCAGCAGCCACGGGTCCCCCACCGAGCAGTACTTC. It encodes CASSHGSPTEQYF.

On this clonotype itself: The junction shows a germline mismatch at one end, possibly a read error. The CDR3 sequence: CATINRVYDQYF. CDR3 DNA sequence: TGTGCCACTATCAACAGGGTTTACGACCAGTACTTC. The V and J genes are TRBV6-5 and TRBJ2-7, with D tentatively TRBD1 (6 bases). The germline gives CDR1 MNHEY, CDR2 SVGAGI. This CDR3 has 12 amino acids.

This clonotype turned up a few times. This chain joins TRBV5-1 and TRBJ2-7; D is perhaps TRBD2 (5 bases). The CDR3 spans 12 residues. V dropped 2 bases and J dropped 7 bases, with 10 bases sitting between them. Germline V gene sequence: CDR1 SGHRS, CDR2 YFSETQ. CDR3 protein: CASSFETGEQYF. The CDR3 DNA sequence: TGCGCCAGCAGCTTTGAGACGGGAGAGCAGTACTTC.

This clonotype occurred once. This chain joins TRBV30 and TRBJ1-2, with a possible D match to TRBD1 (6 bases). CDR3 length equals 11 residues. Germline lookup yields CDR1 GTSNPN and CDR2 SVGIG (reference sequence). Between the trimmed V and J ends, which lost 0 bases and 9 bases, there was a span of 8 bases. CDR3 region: CAWSVTGRYTF. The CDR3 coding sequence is TGTGCCTGGAGTGTAACAGGGCGCTACACCTTC.

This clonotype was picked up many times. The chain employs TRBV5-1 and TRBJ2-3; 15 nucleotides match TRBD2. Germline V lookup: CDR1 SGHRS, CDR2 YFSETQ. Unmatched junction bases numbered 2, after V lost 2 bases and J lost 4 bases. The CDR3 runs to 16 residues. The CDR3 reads CASSFGLAGGADTQYF. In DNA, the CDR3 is TGCGCCAGCAGCTTCGGACTAGCGGGAGGGGCAGATACGCAGTATTTT. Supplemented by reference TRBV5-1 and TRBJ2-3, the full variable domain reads KAGVTQTPRYLIKTRGQQVTLSCSPISGHRSVSWYQQTPGQGLQFLFEYFSETQRNKGNFPGRFSGRQFSNSRSEMNVSTLELGDSALYLCASSFGLAGGADTQYFGPGTRLTVL.

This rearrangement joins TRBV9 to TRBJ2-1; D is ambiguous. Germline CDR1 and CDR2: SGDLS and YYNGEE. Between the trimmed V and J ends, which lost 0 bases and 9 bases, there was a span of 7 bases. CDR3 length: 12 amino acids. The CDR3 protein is CASSVEGLEQFF. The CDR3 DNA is TGTGCCAGCAGCGTAGAGGGTCTTGAGCAGTTCTTC.

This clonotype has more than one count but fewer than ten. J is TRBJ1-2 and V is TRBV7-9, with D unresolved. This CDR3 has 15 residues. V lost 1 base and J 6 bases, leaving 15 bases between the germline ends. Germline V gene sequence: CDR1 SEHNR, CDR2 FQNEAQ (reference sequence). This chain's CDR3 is CASSLESLTLDGYTF. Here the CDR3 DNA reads TGTGCCAGCAGCTTAGAATCTTTGACGTTGGATGGCTACACCTTC. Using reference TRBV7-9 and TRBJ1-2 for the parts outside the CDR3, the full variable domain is DTGVSQNPRHKITKRGQNVTFRCDPISEHNRLYWYRQTLGQGPEFLTYFQNEAQLEKSRLLSDRFSAERPKGSFSTLEIQRTEQGDSAMYLCASSLESLTLDGYTFGSGTRLTVV.

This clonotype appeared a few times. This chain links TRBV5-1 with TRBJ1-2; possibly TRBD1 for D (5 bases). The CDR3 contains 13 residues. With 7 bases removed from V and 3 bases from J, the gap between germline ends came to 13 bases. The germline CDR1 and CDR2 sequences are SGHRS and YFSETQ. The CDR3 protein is CASSSGLYYGYTF. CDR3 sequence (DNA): TGCGCCAGCTCTTCAGGGTTATACTATGGCTACACCTTC.

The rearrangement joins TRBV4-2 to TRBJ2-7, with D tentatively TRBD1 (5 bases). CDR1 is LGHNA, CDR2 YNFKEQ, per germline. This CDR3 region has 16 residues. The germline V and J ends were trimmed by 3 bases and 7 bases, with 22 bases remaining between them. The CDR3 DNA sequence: TGTGCCAGCAGCCAGACGGACCCGGACACTCTTCGGGAGCAGTACTTC. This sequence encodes CASSQTDPDTLREQYF.